The 3 T cell receptor beta chains in this list originate from one sample, sequenced in a study of T cells in Graves' hyperthyroidism and ophthalmopathy. The CDR3 regions of TCR beta were amplified from RNA transcripts. HTBI primers drove first-round RT-PCR of the TCR CDR3. TCRdb analysed the multiplex PCR reads with MiXCR anew, one entry per CDR3 protein. Of over 150,000 distinct CDR3 sequences listed, around 16% are singletons. The sequencing sample was made of blood. All receptors come from a woman in her fifties or sixties with Graves' hyperthyroidism.

Many counts were recorded for this clonotype. V is TRBV12-3 or TRBV12-4 and J is TRBJ2-1; TRBD2 matches at 14 bases. This CDR3 comprises 17 residues. V gave up 3 bases and J gave up 4 bases; unmatched junction bases: 5. The CDR3 region has the DNA TGTGCCAGCAGTTTTGACCGACTAGCGGGAGGGTACAATGAGCAGTTCTTC. Its protein product is CASSFDRLAGGYNEQFF.

This clonotype was detected many times. The chain recombines TRBV11-1 with TRBJ2-7, with D perhaps assigned TRBD1 or TRBD2 (5 bases each). This CDR3 spans 15 amino acids. Germline V gives CDR1 SGHAT, CDR2 FQDESV (reference sequence). The germline V and J ends were trimmed by 5 bases and 3 bases, with 17 bases remaining between them. CDR3 residues: CASSLRGKAFYEQYF. For the CDR3, the DNA is TGTGCCAGCAGCCTGAGGGGTAAAGCTTTCTACGAGCAGTACTTC.

This clonotype occurred many times. The rearrangement uses TRBV18 and TRBJ1-5; 9 nucleotides match TRBD1. CDR1 KGHSH and CDR2 LQKENI come from the germline V gene. The CDR3 is 15 residues long. V lost 3 bases, J lost 6 bases, and 6 bases stayed unmatched. The chain's CDR3 is CASSPGTGQRQPQHF. The CDR3 DNA reads as TGTGCCAGCTCACCGGGGACAGGGCAACGTCAGCCCCAGCATTTT.